The rows below give T cell receptor beta chains drawn from one sample of a study of blood T cell repertoires in COVID-19. Profiled with immunoSEQ multiplex PCR; TCRdb holds only in-frame clones, not every one. The profile shows around 110,000 clones, approximately 84% of them singletons. The sample consisted of peripheral blood. The receptors originated from a man between 65 and 85 years old with active or convalescent COVID-19. CDR3s include the opening cysteine and the closing phenylalanine or tryptophan. A D gene is named only where the DNA matches it firmly. Not all rows give a size; the values are once, few, many and, for expanded clones, a class.

clone_size: NA; j_call: TRBJ2-7; d_call: TRBD1; v_call: TRBV6-5; cdr3_aa: CASSKTGTGIYEQYF; cdr3_nt: TGTGCCAGCAGCAAAACCGGGACAGGGATATACGAGCAGTACTTC
clone_size: NA; j_call: TRBJ2-5; d_call: TRBD2; v_call: TRBV5-1; cdr3_aa: CASSLGGLAGGHGGIQETQYF; cdr3_nt: TGCGCCAGCAGCTTGGGGGGACTAGCGGGAGGACATGGTGGGATCCAAGAGACCCAGTACTTC
clone_size: NA; j_call: TRBJ2-5; d_call: TRBD1; v_call: TRBV11-2; cdr3_aa: CASSLDLQGAGETQYF; cdr3_nt: TGTGCCAGCAGCTTAGATCTGCAGGGGGCTGGCGAGACCCAGTACTTC
clone_size: NA; j_call: TRBJ1-5; d_call: NA; v_call: TRBV5-6; cdr3_aa: CASSLAYSNQPQHF; cdr3_nt: TGTGCCAGCAGCTTGGCCTATAGCAATCAGCCCCAGCATTTT
clone_size: NA; j_call: TRBJ1-1; d_call: NA; v_call: TRBV11-2; cdr3_aa: CASSFDSPRTEAFF; cdr3_nt: TGTGCCAGCAGCTTTGACAGTCCTAGAACTGAAGCTTTCTTT
clone_size: many; j_call: TRBJ2-7; d_call: TRBD1; v_call: TRBV11-3; cdr3_aa: CASSLDRGPEYEQYF; cdr3_nt: TGTGCCAGCAGTCTAGACAGGGGGCCTGAGTACGAGCAGTACTTC
clone_size: NA; j_call: TRBJ2-7; d_call: NA; v_call: TRBV28; cdr3_aa: CASSPAGRGVYEQYF; cdr3_nt: TGTGCCAGCAGTCCGGCGGGGCGAGGGGTATACGAGCAGTACTTC
clone_size: NA; j_call: TRBJ2-2; d_call: TRBD2; v_call: TRBV24-1; cdr3_aa: CATSDSGSGSGDTGELFF; cdr3_nt: TGTGCCACCAGTGATTCCGGTAGCGGGAGCGGCGACACCGGGGAGCTGTTTTTT
clone_size: few; j_call: TRBJ1-1; d_call: NA; v_call: TRBV29-1; cdr3_aa: CSVRAGDPTEAFF; cdr3_nt: TGCAGCGTTCGCGCGGGGGACCCAACTGAAGCTTTCTTT
clone_size: NA; j_call: TRBJ2-1; d_call: NA; v_call: TRBV11-3; cdr3_aa: CASSLDLKGGLQFF; cdr3_nt: TGTGCCAGCAGCTTAGATCTAAAAGGCGGTTTGCAGTTCTTC
clone_size: NA; j_call: TRBJ2-7; d_call: NA; v_call: TRBV12-3/TRBV12-4; cdr3_aa: CASSLGLLYEQYF; cdr3_nt: TGTGCCAGCAGTTTAGGACTGCTCTACGAGCAGTACTTC
clone_size: NA; j_call: TRBJ1-2; d_call: NA; v_call: TRBV5-6; cdr3_aa: CASSSPTREIDGYTF; cdr3_nt: TGTGCCAGCAGCTCTCCGACACGGGAAATAGATGGCTACACCTTC
clone_size: once; j_call: TRBJ1-2; d_call: NA; v_call: TRBV3-1/TRBV3-2; cdr3_aa: CASSQGEYGYTF; cdr3_nt: TGTGCCAGCAGCCAAGGGGAGTATGGCTACACCTTC
clone_size: NA; j_call: TRBJ2-1; d_call: TRBD2; v_call: TRBV3-1/TRBV3-2; cdr3_aa: CASSQGTSGSGCNNEQFF; cdr3_nt: TGTGCCAGCAGCCAAGGGACTAGCGGGAGTGGCTGTAACAATGAGCAGTTCTTC
clone_size: NA; j_call: TRBJ2-7; d_call: TRBD2; v_call: TRBV11-2; cdr3_aa: CASSLDAGLAGIEQYF; cdr3_nt: TGTGCCAGCAGCTTGGATGCCGGACTAGCGGGAATTGAGCAGTACTTC
clone_size: NA; j_call: TRBJ2-5; d_call: TRBD2; v_call: TRBV5-1; cdr3_aa: CASSLSGGASETQYF; cdr3_nt: TGCGCCAGCAGCTTGAGCGGGGGGGCCTCCGAGACCCAGTACTTC
clone_size: NA; j_call: TRBJ2-7; d_call: NA; v_call: TRBV27; cdr3_aa: CASSSSPSREQYF; cdr3_nt: TGTGCCAGCAGTTCTAGCCCCTCGCGGGAGCAGTACTTC
clone_size: NA; j_call: TRBJ2-5; d_call: NA; v_call: TRBV7-9; cdr3_aa: CASRRGVQETQYF; cdr3_nt: TGTGCCAGCAGAAGGGGCGTTCAAGAGACCCAGTACTTC
clone_size: NA; j_call: TRBJ2-2; d_call: TRBD1; v_call: TRBV19; cdr3_aa: CASSILRGPGTGELFF; cdr3_nt: TGTGCCAGTAGTATTTTGAGGGGGCCGGGCACCGGGGAGCTGTTTTTT
clone_size: NA; j_call: TRBJ1-1; d_call: NA; v_call: TRBV19; cdr3_aa: CASTYPGNTEAFF; cdr3_nt: TGTGCCAGTACGTACCCCGGGAACACTGAAGCTTTCTTT
clone_size: NA; j_call: TRBJ2-7; d_call: TRBD2; v_call: TRBV10-1; cdr3_aa: CASTLGTSGLLLYEQYF; cdr3_nt: TGCGCCAGCACCTTAGGGACTAGCGGGCTTCTGTTGTACGAGCAGTACTTC
clone_size: NA; j_call: TRBJ1-2; d_call: TRBD1; v_call: TRBV5-1; cdr3_aa: CASSQGVTLNFYGYTF; cdr3_nt: TGCGCCAGCAGCCAGGGGGTGACTCTAAATTTCTATGGCTACACCTTC
clone_size: NA; j_call: TRBJ2-3; d_call: TRBD2; v_call: TRBV7-3; cdr3_aa: CASSSGTSGGRADTQYF; cdr3_nt: TGTGCCAGCAGCTCTGGGACTAGCGGGGGGAGGGCAGATACGCAGTATTTT
clone_size: NA; j_call: TRBJ1-2; d_call: NA; v_call: TRBV21-1; cdr3_aa: CASSIGTGPGYGYTF; cdr3_nt: TGTGCCAGCAGCATAGGGACAGGGCCCGGCTATGGCTACACCTTC
clone_size: NA; j_call: TRBJ1-1; d_call: NA; v_call: TRBV21-1; cdr3_aa: CASSKETTAREAFF; cdr3_nt: TGTGCCAGCAGCAAAGAAACGACAGCGCGTGAAGCTTTCTTT
clone_size: NA; j_call: TRBJ1-2; d_call: TRBD1; v_call: TRBV10-3; cdr3_aa: CAISERDRANYGYTF; cdr3_nt: TGTGCCATCAGTGAGCGGGACAGAGCTAACTATGGCTACACCTTC
clone_size: few; j_call: TRBJ1-3; d_call: TRBD1; v_call: TRBV19; cdr3_aa: CASSSWGDRDRNTIYF; cdr3_nt: TGTGCCAGTAGTTCCTGGGGGGACAGGGACAGAAACACCATATATTTT
clone_size: few; j_call: TRBJ2-7; d_call: TRBD1; v_call: TRBV18; cdr3_aa: CASSAPGGKVYEQYF; cdr3_nt: TGTGCCAGCTCGGCTCCAGGGGGCAAGGTCTACGAGCAGTACTTC
clone_size: NA; j_call: TRBJ2-7; d_call: TRBD1; v_call: TRBV29-1; cdr3_aa: CSGGQGTSYEQYF; cdr3_nt: TGCAGCGGGGGACAGGGGACATCCTACGAGCAGTACTTC
clone_size: few; j_call: TRBJ2-1; d_call: NA; v_call: TRBV10-3; cdr3_aa: CAISESTRNEQFF; cdr3_nt: TGTGCCATCAGTGAGTCGACCAGGAATGAGCAGTTCTTC
clone_size: NA; j_call: TRBJ1-3; d_call: NA; v_call: TRBV5-6; cdr3_aa: CASSRFGYPGVLKENTIYF; cdr3_nt: TGTGCCAGCAGCCGGTTTGGGTATCCGGGGGTGCTGAAAGAAAACACCATATATTTT
clone_size: few; j_call: TRBJ2-3; d_call: NA; v_call: TRBV9; cdr3_aa: CASSVDSITDTQYF; cdr3_nt: TGTGCCAGCAGCGTTGACAGTATCACAGATACGCAGTATTTT
clone_size: NA; j_call: TRBJ2-1; d_call: TRBD2; v_call: TRBV7-3; cdr3_aa: CASSLAGAYNEQFF; cdr3_nt: TGTGCCAGCAGCTTAGCGGGGGCCTACAATGAGCAGTTCTTC
clone_size: NA; j_call: TRBJ1-2; d_call: NA; v_call: TRBV19; cdr3_aa: CASSAGGLTNYGYTF; cdr3_nt: TGTGCCAGTAGTGCCGGGGGGTTAACTAACTATGGCTACACCTTC
clone_size: NA; j_call: TRBJ1-2; d_call: TRBD1; v_call: TRBV6-5; cdr3_aa: CASSPGGQGASGYTF; cdr3_nt: TGTGCCAGCAGCCCAGGGGGACAGGGGGCGTCTGGCTACACCTTC
clone_size: NA; j_call: TRBJ1-3; d_call: NA; v_call: TRBV7-8; cdr3_aa: CASSSRVVISGNTIYF; cdr3_nt: TGTGCCAGCAGCTCCCGGGTCGTAATATCTGGAAACACCATATATTTT
clone_size: once; j_call: TRBJ2-1; d_call: TRBD1; v_call: TRBV5-1; cdr3_aa: CASSAGTGYNEQFF; cdr3_nt: TGCGCCAGCAGCGCGGGGACAGGGTACAATGAGCAGTTCTTC
clone_size: NA; j_call: TRBJ2-4; d_call: NA; v_call: TRBV19; cdr3_aa: CASSPTDLAKNIQYF; cdr3_nt: TGTGCCAGTAGTCCGACTGACTTAGCCAAAAACATTCAGTACTTC
clone_size: NA; j_call: TRBJ1-2; d_call: TRBD1; v_call: TRBV10-3; cdr3_aa: CAISGGTGVTF; cdr3_nt: TGTGCCATCAGTGGAGGGACAGGGGTCACCTTC
clone_size: NA; j_call: TRBJ1-2; d_call: NA; v_call: TRBV28; cdr3_aa: CASTTTAYGYTF; cdr3_nt: TGTGCCAGCACGACGACAGCCTATGGCTACACCTTC
clone_size: NA; j_call: TRBJ1-2; d_call: TRBD1; v_call: TRBV19; cdr3_aa: CASSIRDRGLSYGYTF; cdr3_nt: TGTGCCAGTAGTATCCGGGACAGGGGGCTTAGCTATGGCTACACCTTC
clone_size: NA; j_call: TRBJ2-3; d_call: NA; v_call: TRBV10-3; cdr3_aa: CAISESTRGGRTDTQYF; cdr3_nt: TGTGCCATCAGTGAGTCGACTCGGGGAGGTCGCACAGATACGCAGTATTTT
clone_size: NA; j_call: TRBJ1-1; d_call: TRBD1; v_call: TRBV19; cdr3_aa: CASSIRRQGTGTEAFF; cdr3_nt: TGTGCCAGTAGTATAAGGCGACAGGGGACCGGAACTGAAGCTTTCTTT
clone_size: NA; j_call: TRBJ2-3; d_call: TRBD1; v_call: TRBV10-3; cdr3_aa: CAISEFPGQGPDTQYF; cdr3_nt: TGTGCCATCAGTGAGTTTCCGGGACAGGGGCCAGATACGCAGTATTTT
clone_size: NA; j_call: TRBJ2-3; d_call: TRBD2; v_call: TRBV6-5; cdr3_aa: CASSYASSGGTDTQYF; cdr3_nt: TGTGCCAGCAGTTACGCGTCTAGCGGGGGAACAGATACGCAGTATTTT
clone_size: NA; j_call: TRBJ1-3; d_call: NA; v_call: TRBV7-8; cdr3_aa: CASSVAVAGQTIGNTIYF; cdr3_nt: TGTGCCAGCAGCGTAGCGGTGGCAGGGCAAACTATCGGAAACACCATATATTTT
clone_size: NA; j_call: TRBJ2-1; d_call: TRBD1; v_call: TRBV6-5; cdr3_aa: CASRGTAMEFF; cdr3_nt: TGTGCCAGCAGGGGGACAGCGATGGAATTCTTC
clone_size: NA; j_call: TRBJ1-6; d_call: TRBD1; v_call: TRBV6-5; cdr3_aa: CASGPGQGSPLHF; cdr3_nt: TGTGCCAGCGGACCGGGACAGGGTTCACCCCTCCACTTT
clone_size: NA; j_call: TRBJ2-1; d_call: NA; v_call: TRBV18; cdr3_aa: CASSPPPRGEQFF; cdr3_nt: TGTGCCAGCTCACCACCCCCCCGGGGGGAGCAGTTCTTC
clone_size: NA; j_call: TRBJ1-1; d_call: NA; v_call: TRBV11-2; cdr3_aa: CASSRLGTEAFF; cdr3_nt: TGTGCCAGCAGCCGGCTAGGCACTGAAGCTTTCTTT
clone_size: NA; j_call: TRBJ1-2; d_call: TRBD1; v_call: TRBV11-3; cdr3_aa: CASSFGGTGPKLGYGYTF; cdr3_nt: TGTGCCAGCAGCTTCGGGGGGACAGGGCCCAAGCTAGGGTATGGCTACACCTTC
clone_size: NA; j_call: TRBJ2-2; d_call: NA; v_call: TRBV5-1; cdr3_aa: CASSPEGSGGELFF; cdr3_nt: TGCGCCAGCAGCCCCGAGGGATCTGGCGGGGAGCTGTTTTTT
clone_size: few; j_call: TRBJ1-2; d_call: TRBD1; v_call: TRBV5-4; cdr3_aa: CASSINRGDYGYTF; cdr3_nt: TGTGCCAGCAGCATTAACAGGGGCGACTATGGCTACACCTTC